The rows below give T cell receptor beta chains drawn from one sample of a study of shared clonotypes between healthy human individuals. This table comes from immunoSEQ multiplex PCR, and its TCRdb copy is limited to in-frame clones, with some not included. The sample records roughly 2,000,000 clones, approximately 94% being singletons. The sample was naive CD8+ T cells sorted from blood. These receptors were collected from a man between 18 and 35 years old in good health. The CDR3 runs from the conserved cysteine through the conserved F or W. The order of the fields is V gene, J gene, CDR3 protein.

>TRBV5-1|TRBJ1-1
CASSSGQGSMNTEAFF
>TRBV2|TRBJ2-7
CASSVDLDRSSYEQYF
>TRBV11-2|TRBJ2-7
CASSLSGGHTYEQYF
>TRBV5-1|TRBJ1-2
CASHWGGNGYTF
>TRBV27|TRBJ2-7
CASRNPDSYEQYF
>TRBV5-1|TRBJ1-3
CASSLGGLTVSSGNTIYF
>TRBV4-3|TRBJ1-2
CASSQERTYGYTF
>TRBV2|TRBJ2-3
CASELALNRGTDTQYF
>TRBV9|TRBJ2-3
CASSPGGGPDTQYF
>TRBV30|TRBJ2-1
CAWSTGDWYNEQFF
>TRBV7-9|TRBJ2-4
CASSSGGGEAKNIQYF
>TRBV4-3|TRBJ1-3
CASSSTALTGNTIYF
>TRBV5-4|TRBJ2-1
CASSLFLDNEQFF
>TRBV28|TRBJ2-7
CASNPGQLTYEQYF
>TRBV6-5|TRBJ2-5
CASSYFLGETQYF
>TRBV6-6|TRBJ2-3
CASSHGGGGTDTQYF
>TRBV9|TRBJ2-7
CASSVGTGVRYEQYF
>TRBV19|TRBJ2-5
CASWGGQETQYF
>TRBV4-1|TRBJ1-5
CASSQGDRGLQPQHF
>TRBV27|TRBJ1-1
CASSFRSMNTEAFF